The next 4 T cell receptor beta chains were all read from a single sample in a study of cytomegalovirus exposure and HLA in healthy donors. Produced via immunoSEQ multiplex PCR; TCRdb's table is partial and in-frame only. Found here are roughly 130,000 clones, around four fifths of them singletons; the top ten hold around 1.4%. The sample was PBMCs. All receptors come from a woman aged 30 to 39 in good health and CMV-seronegative.

CDR3 bases: TGTGCCAGCAGTGCAGCCGGGATAACTAATGAAAAACTGTTTTTT. Amino acid sequence: CASSAAGITNEKLFF. The V call is TRBV25-1, the J call TRBJ1-4; D gene ambiguous. The ends were cut back, 4 bases at V and 1 base at J, with 10 bases in the middle. CDR1 and CDR2 (germline): MGHDK, SYGVNS. CDR3 size: 15 residues. Variable domain in full (rest from reference TRBV25-1 and TRBJ1-4): EADIYQTPRYLVIGTGKKITLECSQTMGHDKMYWYQQDPGMELHLIHYSYGVNSTEKGDLSSESTVSRIRTEHFPLTLESARPSHTSQYLCASSAAGITNEKLFFGSGTQLSVL.

The chain uses TRBV6-1 and TRBJ2-7; perhaps TRBD1 as D (6 bases). From germline, CDR1 is MNHNS and CDR2 SASEGT. This CDR3 contains 14 residues. Trimming left V 5 bases short and J 3 bases short, with 14 bases between. The CDR3 DNA reads as TGTGCCAGCAGTTTCCGGGACAAATTCTACGAGCAGTACTTC. It is translated as CASSFRDKFYEQYF.

This chain uses TRBV5-1 with TRBJ1-2; D is perhaps TRBD1 (6 bases). The CDR3 covers 14 residues. Germline V CDR1 and CDR2: SGHRS, YFSETQ. Trimming cost V 2 bases and J 5 bases, with 13 bases left between them. CDR3 sequence reads: CASSFAGEGYGYTF. CDR3 bases: TGCGCCAGCAGCTTTGCAGGGGAGGGGTATGGCTACACCTTC.

This clone was recorded a few times. This chain links TRBV15 with TRBJ2-7; D gene uncertain. This CDR3 has 15 residues. V was cut by 1 base and J by 0 bases, with 10 bases left in between. The germline V gene has CDR1 LNHNV and CDR2 YYDKDF (reference sequence). The DNA for the CDR3 is TGTGCCACCAGCAGAGGACAAATACGCTCCTACGAGCAGTACTTC. Its translation is CATSRGQIRSYEQYF. The full variable domain, with the rest looked up from reference TRBV15 and TRBJ2-7, is DAMVIQNPRYQVTQFGKPVTLSCSQTLNHNVMYWYQQKSSQAPKLLFHYYDKDFNNEADTPDNFQSRRPNTSFCFLDIRSPGLGDTAMYLCATSRGQIRSYEQYFGPGTRLTVT.